These 17 T cell receptor beta chains were sequenced from one sample in a study of regulatory T cells in long-lasting Graves disease. With iRepertoire HTBI primers and Arm-PCR of CDR3 regions, TCR beta libraries were built. MiXCR, applied by TCRdb to the multiplex PCR reads, yields one record per CDR3 protein. Among under 350,000 distinct CDR3 sequences listed, more than 20% were seen once. Indicated time point: persistent/refractory GD, antithyroid drugs over 5 years with positive TRAb. RNA isolated from PBMCs was used to make the TCR library. Sequenced material: peripheral blood mononuclear cells (PBMCs), taken when the disease was refractory, from a patient treated with antithyroid drugs. These receptors all stem from a female donor with Graves disease.

The V call is TRBV12-3 or TRBV12-4, the J call TRBJ2-2; D gene unclear. V lost 6 bases and J lost 4, with 9 bases in between. The CDR3 is 13 residues long. As DNA, the CDR3 is TGTGCCAGCAGCCAAGATGTCACCGGGGAGCTGTTTTTT. Translation: CASSQDVTGELFF.

This clonotype was picked up many times. The V gene is TRBV28, the J gene TRBJ2-5; maybe TRBD2 (5 bases). The germline V gene has CDR1 MDHEN and CDR2 SYDVKM. Trimming removed 4 bases from V and 5 bases from J, with 17 bases in between. This CDR3 is built from 15 residues. The CDR3 sequence is CASSSGSSGWETQYF. The CDR3 DNA reads as TGTGCCAGCAGTTCCGGTTCCTCGGGATGGGAGACCCAGTACTTC. The whole variable domain, filled in from reference TRBV28 and TRBJ2-5, reads DVKVTQSSRYLVKRTGEKVFLECVQDMDHENMFWYRQDPGLGLRLIYFSYDVKMKEKGDIPEGYSVSREKKERFSLILESASTNQTSMYLCASSSGSSGWETQYFGPGTRLLVL.

The V call is TRBV4-3, the J call TRBJ2-7; D may be TRBD1 (5 bases). V lost 0 bases to trimming and J lost 4 bases, with 10 bases between them. Germline V CDR1 and CDR2: LGHNA, YSLEER. CDR3 length equals 14 residues. The CDR3 nucleotides read TGCGCCAGCAGCCAAGATAACGCAGGGTACGAGCAGTACTTC. This translates into CASSQDNAGYEQYF.

V usage is TRBV27 and J usage is TRBJ1-1, with D unclear. The CDR3 is 13 amino acids. V dropped 8 bases and J dropped 3 bases, with 13 bases sitting between them. CDR1 is MNHEY and CDR2 is SMNVEV in the germline V gene (reference sequence). Here the CDR3 DNA reads TGTGCCAGCTTCGCGGTGAGAGACACTGAAGCTTTCTTT. Translating it yields CASFAVRDTEAFF.

This clonotype was seen many times. The chain combines TRBV28 with TRBJ1-2; unclear D gene. The germline gives CDR1 MDHEN, CDR2 SYDVKM. Trimming took off 3 bases at V and 8 bases at J, with 13 bases between the two ends. The CDR3 is 13 amino acids. The CDR3 sequence is CASSLFQLRGYTF. The CDR3, as DNA: TGTGCCAGCAGTTTGTTTCAGTTACGCGGCTACACCTTC.

For the CDR3, the DNA is TGTGCCAGCAGACTAGCCATATACACAGATACGCAGTATTTT. It is translated as CASRLAIYTDTQYF. This chain uses TRBV28 with TRBJ2-3; D might be TRBD2 (6 bases). This CDR3 contains 14 residues. V gave up 6 bases and J gave up 2 bases, with 12 bases separating them. CDR1 MDHEN and CDR2 SYDVKM come from the germline V gene.

This clonotype was seen only a few times. The chain joins TRBV4-1 to TRBJ1-5; D unclear. The CDR3 loop spans 14 amino acids. Germline lookup yields CDR1 MGHRA and CDR2 YSYEKL. Trimming removed 3 bases from V and 7 bases from J, with 13 bases in between. The CDR3 reads CASSQATQRQPQHF. As DNA, the CDR3 is TGCGCCAGCAGCCAGGCCACACAACGGCAGCCCCAGCATTTT.

In nucleotides, the CDR3 is TGTGCCAGCAGCCAAGGATTAGGGGTCGGCTACACCTTC. Its translation is CASSQGLGVGYTF. The chain combines TRBV14 with TRBJ1-2; D may be TRBD1 (5 bases). Germline loops: CDR1 SGHDN, CDR2 FVKESK. The germline V and J ends were trimmed by 1 base and 8 bases, with 11 bases remaining between them. The CDR3 contains 13 residues.

In its sample, this clonotype was seen a few times. The chain is built from TRBV19 and TRBJ2-5; 9 bases line up with TRBD2. The CDR3 length is 16 residues. Germline V gene sequence: CDR1 LNHDA, CDR2 SQIVND (reference sequence). V trimming: 5 bases; J trimming: 4 bases; junction bases outside the gene matches: 11. CDR3 protein: CASSSSGRSSGETQYF. DNA of the CDR3: TGTGCCAGTAGTTCGAGCGGGAGGTCTTCGGGAGAGACCCAGTACTTC.

This clonotype has at least ten counts. The chain has TRBV12-3 or TRBV12-4 and TRBJ1-2; D gene uncertain. V lost 3 bases and J lost 4, with 15 bases in between. This CDR3 has 15 amino acids. This CDR3 reads CASSFAGYGAYGYTF. The DNA for the CDR3 is TGTGCCAGCAGTTTTGCGGGATACGGTGCCTATGGCTACACCTTC.

A note on this clonotype: It may be a read error: a sequence one base away is much more abundant. V and J are TRBV12-3 or TRBV12-4 and TRBJ1-5; D ambiguous. Matching the DNA end better, TRBJ2-3 makes the J call doubtful. The CDR3 loop spans 15 amino acids. The DNA for the CDR3 is TGTGCCAGCAGTTTAGGGCAATCAAGCAATCAGCCCCAGTATTTT. It yields the protein CASSLGQSSNQPQYF.

Many counts were recorded for this clonotype. The chain has TRBV2 and TRBJ2-5, with D possibly being TRBD1 (5 bases). The CDR3 totals 14 residues. V shed 11 bases and J shed 1 base, with 17 bases lying between them. The V gene's germline CDR1 is SNHLY and CDR2 FYNNEI. The CDR3 DNA is TGTGCCTTTAACAAGGGGCCCTTCCAAGAGACCCAGTACTTC. Its protein product is CAFNKGPFQETQYF.

This clonotype has a handful of counts. The genes are TRBV6-2 or TRBV6-3 and TRBJ1-1; 7 nucleotides align to TRBD1. The length of the CDR3 is 16 residues. Germline-derived CDR1 and CDR2 are MNHEY and SVGEGT. The ends lost 4 bases at V and 6 bases at J; junction bases unmatched: 14. The CDR3 spells CASSLLSATGVAEAFF. CDR3 nucleotide sequence: TGTGCCAGCAGTTTACTAAGCGCAACAGGGGTCGCTGAAGCTTTCTTT.

Many counts were recorded for this clonotype. This sequence joins TRBV28 and TRBJ1-6; TRBD1 agrees at 7 bases. This CDR3 spans 16 amino acids. The ends lost 5 bases at V and 0 bases at J; junction bases unmatched: 4. Per the germline V gene, CDR1 is MDHEN and CDR2 is SYDVKM. CDR3 sequence: CASSAGGSSYNSPLHF. DNA of the CDR3: TGTGCCAGCAGTGCAGGGGGGAGCTCCTATAATTCACCCCTCCACTTT.

V is TRBV7-3 and J is TRBJ2-7; 7 nucleotides match TRBD1. The germline V gene encodes CDR1 SGHTA and CDR2 FQGTGA. V trimming: 1 base; J trimming: 0 bases; junction bases outside the gene matches: 9. There are 17 residues in the CDR3. The CDR3 loop is CASSLNAVGDSSYEQYF. In DNA form, the CDR3 reads TGTGCCAGCAGCTTAAATGCTGTCGGGGACAGCTCCTACGAGCAGTACTTC.

The chain combines TRBV10-3 with TRBJ1-3; 8 bases fit TRBD1. This CDR3 has 13 residues. Looked up from germline, CDR1 is ENHRY and CDR2 is SYGVKD. With 11 bases clipped from V and 0 bases from J, the junction kept 3 bases outside the gene matches. The CDR3 nucleotides are TGTGCCGTCGGACAGGGCTCTGGAAACACCATATATTTT. Its protein is CAVGQGSGNTIYF.

Concerning this clonotype: A much larger clonotype is one base distant, so this may be a read error. The genes are TRBV15 and TRBJ1-6, with TRBD1 as a possible D gene (5 bases). Trimming took 1 base from V and 8 from J, leaving 9 bases between them. CDR1 and CDR2 from the germline V gene are LNHNV and YYDKDF (reference sequence). The CDR3 is 14 amino acids. DNA for the CDR3: TGTGCCACCAGCAGAGTTAGAGGGGATTCACCCCTCCACTTT. Its translation: CATSRVRGDSPLHF.